One and the same sample provided the 21 T cell receptor beta chains below, sequenced in a study of T cells in Graves' hyperthyroidism and ophthalmopathy. RNA transcripts were the template for amplifying TCR beta CDR3 regions. First-round RT-PCR targeting the TCR CDR3 was performed with the HTBI primer set. TCRdb used MiXCR to reprocess the multiplex PCR reads, holding one entry per CDR3 protein. The data contain about 540,000 distinct CDR3 sequences, around 45% of them singletons. The sequenced sample consisted of peripheral blood or thyroid tissue (not recorded which). Receptors originate from a woman under 30 with Graves' hyperthyroidism.

The rearrangement uses TRBV4-3 and TRBJ2-7, with TRBD2 as a possible D gene (6 bases). CDR3 size: 15 residues. V lost 2 bases and J 5 bases, leaving 16 bases between the germline ends. Germline V gene sequence: CDR1 LGHNA, CDR2 YSLEER. CDR3 protein: CASSQRLAGTDEQYF. The CDR3 coding sequence is TGCGCCAGCAGCCAACGCTTGGCGGGAACCGACGAGCAGTACTTC.

This chain joins TRBV19 and TRBJ2-5; 7 bases are a match to TRBD2. The end of the DNA is better explained by TRBJ2-1, so the J call may be wrong. The CDR3 is 15 residues long. Germline V gene sequence: CDR1 LNHDA, CDR2 SQIVND (reference sequence). In nucleotides, the CDR3 is TGTGCCAGTAGAGGGGAGGCTAGCGGTCGCGGTGAGCAGTTCTTC. Its translation: CASRGEASGRGEQFF.

This sequence joins TRBV7-9 and TRBJ1-3, with 9 bases identical to TRBD1. This CDR3 has 15 residues. CDR1 is SEHNR and CDR2 is FQNEAQ in the germline V gene (reference sequence). V gave up 4 bases and J gave up 8 bases; unmatched junction bases: 9. The DNA for the CDR3 is TGTGCCAGCAGCTATAGGGGGGACAGGGTAGACACCATATATTTT. Residues: CASSYRGDRVDTIYF.

This clonotype came up many times. The chain is built from TRBV4-1 and TRBJ1-1, with D tentatively TRBD1 (5 bases). With 2 bases removed from V and 1 base from J, the gap between germline ends came to 17 bases. CDR3 size: 17 residues. CDR1 and CDR2 (germline): MGHRA, YSYEKL. CDR3 region: CASSQPVLTEQNTEAFF. CDR3 bases: TGCGCCAGCAGCCAACCTGTCTTGACAGAACAGAACACTGAAGCTTTCTTT.

The V call is TRBV7-9, the J call TRBJ1-6; TRBD1 might be the D (5 bases). This CDR3 contains 13 residues. V gave up 6 bases and J gave up 10 bases, with 13 bases separating them. CDR1 is SEHNR and CDR2 is FQNEAQ in the germline V gene (reference sequence). The CDR3 spells CASRFGGGSPLHF. In nucleotides, the CDR3 is TGTGCCAGCAGGTTCGGGGGAGGATCACCCCTCCACTTT.

The gene calls are TRBV19 and TRBJ2-1; D unresolved. Germline V gene lookup returns CDR1 LNHDA and CDR2 SQIVND (reference sequence). This CDR3 has 15 residues. V dropped 3 bases and J dropped 5 bases, with 14 bases sitting between them. The CDR3 nucleotides are TGTGCCAGTAGTATGCGGCCCAACAGCAACAATGAGCAGTTCTTC. This sequence encodes CASSMRPNSNNEQFF.

A note on this clonotype: Just one base apart from a much larger clone, this may be a read error. The V call is TRBV6-5, the J call TRBJ2-7; D possibly corresponds to TRBD1 (6 bases). With 4 bases removed from V and 4 bases from J, the gap between germline ends came to 14 bases. Germline V gives CDR1 MNHEY, CDR2 SVGAGI. The CDR3 loop spans 14 amino acids. CDR3 region: CASSLGTRLYEQYF. In nucleotides, the CDR3 is TGTGCCAGCAGTTTGGGGACAAGGCTGTACGAGCAGTACTTC.

The genes are TRBV6-2 or TRBV6-3 and TRBJ1-3; D unclear. This CDR3 has 16 residues. Per germline, CDR1 MNHEY and CDR2 SVGEGT. The V end lost 4 bases, the J end lost 1 base, and 14 bases lay between the germline ends. Here the CDR3 DNA reads TGTGCCAGCAGTTTCGAGTTAGGGTGGTCTGGAAACACCATATATTTT. This sequence encodes CASSFELGWSGNTIYF.

This clonotype was detected only a few times. The chain has TRBV12-3 or TRBV12-4 and TRBJ2-2, with TRBD2 matching 7 bases. CDR3 length: 14 residues. The trim removed 6 bases at V and 2 bases at J, leaving 3 bases unmatched. The CDR3 nucleotides read TGTGCCAGCAGGGGGAGGGAAAACACCGGGGAGCTGTTTTTT. Amino acids: CASRGRENTGELFF.

The sample holds many counts of this clonotype. This chain links TRBV4-1 with TRBJ2-7; no definite D call. CDR3 size: 14 residues. The V end was cut by 4 bases, the J end by 0 bases, with 10 bases between. Germline V gene lookup returns CDR1 MGHRA and CDR2 YSYEKL. The DNA of the CDR3 is TGCGCCAGCAGCCCTGGACGGTACTCCTACGAGCAGTACTTC. Residues: CASSPGRYSYEQYF.

V and J are TRBV3-1 and TRBJ2-7; possibly TRBD2 for D (5 bases). CDR1 LGHDT and CDR2 YNNKEL come from the germline V gene (reference sequence). The CDR3 totals 15 residues. V was cut by 0 bases and J by 0 bases, with 9 bases left in between. This CDR3 reads CASSQDWESSYEQYF. The DNA for the CDR3 is TGTGCCAGCAGCCAAGACTGGGAGAGCTCCTACGAGCAGTACTTC.

The rearrangement uses TRBV29-1 and TRBJ1-1; the D gene is possibly TRBD1 (6 bases). This CDR3 region has 13 residues. Deletions cut 8 bases from V and 3 bases from J, with 16 bases between. Germline V gene lookup returns CDR1 SQVTM and CDR2 ANQGSEA. The CDR3 region has the DNA TGCAGCTTAGGTCCACAGGGCGACACTGAAGCTTTCTTT. It yields the protein CSLGPQGDTEAFF.

This sequence joins TRBV7-8 and TRBJ2-7; 7 nucleotides agree with TRBD1. The CDR3 totals 13 residues. With V trimmed by 6 bases and J by 7 bases, 9 bases remained unmatched. Germline V gives CDR1 SGHVS, CDR2 FQNEAQ. CDR3 region: CASSAWDSGEQYF. CDR3 coding DNA: TGTGCCAGCAGTGCTTGGGACAGTGGAGAGCAGTACTTC.

With regard to this clonotype: This could be a read error, since a much larger clone is one nucleotide away. V gene TRBV7-2 combines with J gene TRBJ2-2; 8 nucleotides match TRBD1. Trimming cost V 5 bases and J 3 bases; bases outside gene matches: 5. The CDR3 length is 15 residues. CDR1 SGHTA and CDR2 FQGNSA come from the germline V gene. The CDR3 nucleotides are TGTGCCAGCAGCCAAGGACAGGGCCACACCGGGGAGCTGTTTTTT. Its protein product is CASSQGQGHTGELFF.

The CDR3 DNA reads TGTGCCATCAGTGTTGCGGGAGCCAGAACCTACGAGCAGTACTTC. It is translated as CAISVAGARTYEQYF. The chain employs TRBV10-3 and TRBJ2-7; 7 nucleotides agree with TRBD2. Germline loops: CDR1 ENHRY, CDR2 SYGVKD. V gave up 4 bases and J gave up 2 bases; unmatched junction bases: 8. The CDR3 runs 15 residues.

This clonotype was recorded at least ten times. V usage is TRBV7-2 and J usage is TRBJ2-7; tentatively, D is TRBD2 (5 bases). The CDR3 is made up of 14 amino acids. Trimming took off 1 base at V and 7 bases at J, with 14 bases between the two ends. CDR1 is SGHTA, CDR2 FQGNSA, per germline. CDR3 DNA: TGTGCCAGCAGCTTAGATAGCGCCTTTGGGGAGCAGTACTTC. Residues: CASSLDSAFGEQYF.

The chain links TRBV15 to TRBJ1-4; perhaps TRBD1 as D (5 bases). Trimming removed 5 bases from V and 5 bases from J, with 18 bases in between. This CDR3 is 16 amino acids long. Germline V gene sequence: CDR1 LNHNV, CDR2 YYDKDF (reference sequence). CDR3 bases: TGTGCCACCAGCTACCTGGGTGAGCAGGGAAATGAAAAACTGTTTTTT. Its protein is CATSYLGEQGNEKLFF.

This clonotype came up a few times. The rearrangement uses TRBV18 and TRBJ1-5; D is ambiguous. The germline gives CDR1 KGHSH, CDR2 LQKENI. The CDR3 is 14 amino acids. The germline V and J ends were trimmed by 2 bases and 2 bases, with 7 bases remaining between them. CDR3: CASSPGLGNQPQHF. Here the CDR3 DNA reads TGTGCCAGCTCACCAGGGTTGGGCAATCAGCCCCAGCATTTT.

V is TRBV5-1 and J is TRBJ2-3; no reliable D call. CDR1 is SGHRS, CDR2 YFSETQ, per germline. V gave up 1 base and J gave up 4 bases, with 10 bases separating them. The CDR3 is 14 residues long. The DNA of the CDR3 is TGCGCCAGCAGCTTGTCTGGAAGGGCAGATACGCAGTATTTT. It translates to CASSLSGRADTQYF.

This clonotype occurred many times. V gene TRBV20-1 combines with J gene TRBJ1-5; the D is unclear. V was trimmed by 2 bases and J by 0 bases, leaving 14 bases between them. The germline gives CDR1 DFQATT, CDR2 SNEGSKA (reference sequence). This CDR3 contains 16 residues. The CDR3 bases are TGCAGTGCTAGATCCGCCGCTTTATTTAGCAATCAGCCCCAGCATTTT. This codes for CSARSAALFSNQPQHF.

The rearrangement links TRBV25-1 to TRBJ1-6; 8 positions agree with TRBD1. CDR1 MGHDK and CDR2 SYGVNS come from the germline V gene. The V segment lost 4 bases and the J segment 9 bases; nucleotides outside the gene matches: 5. This CDR3 comprises 14 residues. In DNA form, the CDR3 reads TGTGCCAGCAGTGGATGGACAGGGAGTTCACCCCTCCACTTT. This sequence encodes CASSGWTGSSPLHF.